The entry that follows covers one T cell receptor beta chain sequence. Its antigen remains unidentified. Extracted RNA was reverse transcribed, and the resulting cDNA served as sequencing template. Assay: immunoSEQ multiplex PCR; the TCRdb copy retains only in-frame clones and omits some. This table holds roughly 110,000 clones, roughly 84% found once. These data come from a study of CD8+ T cells in alopecia areata. Study at large: Treatment ran 6 to 18 months, with 6 months of follow-up afterward. Findings and limits, study-wide: Scalp and blood retained many expanded lesional clones during tofacitinib. Patients showed less clear TCR sequence sharing than mice, possibly partly because of HLA diversity.

Germline V CDR1 and CDR2: SQVTM, ANQGSEA. The V end lost 3 bases, the J end lost 4 bases, and 9 bases lay between the germline ends. The CDR3 contains 12 residues. This sample's treatment: oral pan-JAK inhibitor, 5-10 mg twice daily. The origin of this receptor is a human donor with alopecia areata. Sequencing was performed on CD8+ T cells sorted from blood, taken at week 24, from a patient treated with tofacitinib. J is TRBJ1-2 and V is TRBV29-1; D remains ambiguous. The CDR3 sequence: CSVDMGIYGYTF. DNA for the CDR3: TGCAGCGTTGATATGGGGATCTATGGCTACACCTTC.